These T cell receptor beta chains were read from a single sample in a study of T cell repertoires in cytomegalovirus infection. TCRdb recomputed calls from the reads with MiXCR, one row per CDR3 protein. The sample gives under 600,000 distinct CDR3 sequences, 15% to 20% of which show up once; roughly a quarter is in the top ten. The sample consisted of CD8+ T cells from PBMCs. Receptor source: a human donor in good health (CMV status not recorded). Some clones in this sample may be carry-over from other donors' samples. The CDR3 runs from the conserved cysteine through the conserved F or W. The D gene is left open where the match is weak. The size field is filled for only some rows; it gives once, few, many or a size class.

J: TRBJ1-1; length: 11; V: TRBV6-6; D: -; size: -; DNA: TGTGCCAGCAGTTACAAAACTGAATCTTTCTTT; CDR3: CASSYKTESFF
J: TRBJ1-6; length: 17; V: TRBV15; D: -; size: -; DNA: TGTGCCACCAGCAGCCCTTTAAAGGCGTTCGGGAATTCACCCCTCCACTTT; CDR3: CATSSPLKAFGNSPLHF
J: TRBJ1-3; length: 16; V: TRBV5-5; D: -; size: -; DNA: TGTGCCAGCAGCTTGGTCGAGAGCCGGGCTGGAAACACCATATATTTT; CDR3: CASSLVESRAGNTIYF
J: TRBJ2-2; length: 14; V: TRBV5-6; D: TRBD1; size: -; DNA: TGTGCCAGCAGCCCCGGGACAGGGGACGGGGAGCTGTTTTTT; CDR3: CASSPGTGDGELFF
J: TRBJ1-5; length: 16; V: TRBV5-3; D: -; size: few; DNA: TGTGCCAGAAGCCTAGGACAGCATACTAGCAATCAGCCCCAGCATTTT; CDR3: CARSLGQHTSNQPQHF
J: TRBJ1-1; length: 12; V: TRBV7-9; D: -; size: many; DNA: TGTGCCAGCAGCCCGAACAGGGATGAAGCTTTCTTT; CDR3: CASSPNRDEAFF
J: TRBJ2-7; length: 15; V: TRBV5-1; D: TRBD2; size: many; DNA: TGCGCCAGCAGCTATACCGGGACTAGCTACGACGAGCAGTACTTC; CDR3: CASSYTGTSYDEQYF
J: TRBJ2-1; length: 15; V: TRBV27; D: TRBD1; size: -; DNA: TGTGCCAGCAGTCCGCGGACAGGAGCCTACAATGAGCAGTTCTTC; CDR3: CASSPRTGAYNEQFF
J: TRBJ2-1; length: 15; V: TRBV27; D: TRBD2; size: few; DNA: TGTGCCAGCAGTCTCTCGGGTAGCGGGGTGGCTGAGCAGTTCTTC; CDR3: CASSLSGSGVAEQFF
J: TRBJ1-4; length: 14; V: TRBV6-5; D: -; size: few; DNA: TGTGCCAGCAGTCGCAGGGTTCTGGATGAAAAACTGTTTTTT; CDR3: CASSRRVLDEKLFF
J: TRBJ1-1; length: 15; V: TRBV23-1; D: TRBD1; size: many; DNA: TGCGCCAGCAGTCAATCTTGGACAGGCCGACATGAAGCTTTCTTT; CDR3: CASSQSWTGRHEAFF
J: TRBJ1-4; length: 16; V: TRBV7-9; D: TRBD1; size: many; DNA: TGTGCCAGCAGCGGACAGGGGGCTGTTGGTAATGAAAAACTGTTTTTT; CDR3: CASSGQGAVGNEKLFF
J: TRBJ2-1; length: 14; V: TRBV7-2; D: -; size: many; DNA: TGTGCCAGCAGCTTAGCCCAGGACTGGAATGAGCAGTTCTTC; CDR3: CASSLAQDWNEQFF
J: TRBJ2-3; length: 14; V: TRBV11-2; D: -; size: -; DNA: TGTGCCAGCAGCCAGGACACCGCCGGGGATACGCAGTATTTT; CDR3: CASSQDTAGDTQYF
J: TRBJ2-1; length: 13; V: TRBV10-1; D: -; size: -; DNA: TGCGCCAGCAGTGAGAAGGGCTACAATGAGCAGTTCTTC; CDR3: CASSEKGYNEQFF
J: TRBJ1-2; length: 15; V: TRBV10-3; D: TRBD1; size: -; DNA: TGTGCCATCAGTGAGTCGGACAGGGAGTGGTATGGCTACACCTTC; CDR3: CAISESDREWYGYTF
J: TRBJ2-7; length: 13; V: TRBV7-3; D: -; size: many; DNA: TGTGCCAGCAGCTTAAACCCTCTCTACGAGCAGTACTTC; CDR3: CASSLNPLYEQYF
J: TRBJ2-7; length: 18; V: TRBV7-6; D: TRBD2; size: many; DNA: TGTGCCAGCAGCTTAGCCCCCGGGACTAGCGGGACTGACTACGAGCAGTACTTC; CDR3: CASSLAPGTSGTDYEQYF
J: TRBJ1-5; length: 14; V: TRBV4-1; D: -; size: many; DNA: TGCGCCAGCAGCCCCCGCCAGGGGCTTCAGCCCCAGCATTTT; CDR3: CASSPRQGLQPQHF
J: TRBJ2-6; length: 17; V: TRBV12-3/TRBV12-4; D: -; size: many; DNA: TGTGCCAGCAGTTTGTCGAGCAGGAGCTCTGGGGCCAACGTCCTGACTTTC; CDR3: CASSLSSRSSGANVLTF
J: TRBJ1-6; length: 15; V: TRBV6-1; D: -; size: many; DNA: TGTGCCAGCAGTGAAGCAGACTCCTATAATTCACCCCTCCACTTT; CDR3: CASSEADSYNSPLHF
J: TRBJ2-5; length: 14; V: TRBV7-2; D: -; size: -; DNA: TGTGCCAGCAGCTATGACAGGTCTGGGGAGACCCCGTACTTC; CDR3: CASSYDRSGETPYF
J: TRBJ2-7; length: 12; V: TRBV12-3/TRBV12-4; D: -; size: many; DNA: TGTGCCAGCAGTTTAGCGGGTCCCGAGCAGTACTTC; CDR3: CASSLAGPEQYF
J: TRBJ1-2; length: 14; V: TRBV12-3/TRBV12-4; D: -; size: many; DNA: TGTGCCAGCAGTCCCAGTAATTGGAACTATGGCTACACCTTC; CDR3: CASSPSNWNYGYTF
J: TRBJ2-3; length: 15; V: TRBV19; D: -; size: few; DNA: TGTGCCAGTAGTATGGTCGGGCTCGGCACAGATACGCAGTATTTT; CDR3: CASSMVGLGTDTQYF
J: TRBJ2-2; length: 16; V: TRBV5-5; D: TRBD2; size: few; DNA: TGTGCCAGCAGCCCCCAGAGGACTAGCGGGACCGGGGAGCTGTTTTTT; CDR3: CASSPQRTSGTGELFF
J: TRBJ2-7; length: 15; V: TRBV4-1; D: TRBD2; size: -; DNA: TGCGCCAGCAGCCAAGACCTAGCGGCCTCCTACGAGCAGTACTTC; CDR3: CASSQDLAASYEQYF
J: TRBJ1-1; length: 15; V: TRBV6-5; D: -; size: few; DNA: TGTGCCAGCAGCTACCGTCGGGGGATGAACACTGAAGCTTTCTTT; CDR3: CASSYRRGMNTEAFF
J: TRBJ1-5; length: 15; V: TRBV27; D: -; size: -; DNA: TGTGCCAGCAGTTTATTTCCGGGGCAGTATCAGCCCCAGCATTTT; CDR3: CASSLFPGQYQPQHF
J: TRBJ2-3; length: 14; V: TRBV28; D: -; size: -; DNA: TGTGCCAGCAGTTTAAATCCAGCTGCAGATACGCAGTATTTT; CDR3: CASSLNPAADTQYF
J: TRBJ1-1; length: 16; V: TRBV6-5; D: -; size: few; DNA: TGTGCCAGCAGTTACTCCCGTCGGGACTGGCACACTGAAGCTTTCTTT; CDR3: CASSYSRRDWHTEAFF
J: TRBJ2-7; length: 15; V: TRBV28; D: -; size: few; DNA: TGTGCCAGCAGTGCCCCGACTAGGAGGAGCCACGAGCAGTACTTC; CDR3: CASSAPTRRSHEQYF
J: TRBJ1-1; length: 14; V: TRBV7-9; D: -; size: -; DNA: TGTGCCAGCGGGGGCCGACCCCCTCAGCCTGAAGCTTTCTTT; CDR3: CASGGRPPQPEAFF
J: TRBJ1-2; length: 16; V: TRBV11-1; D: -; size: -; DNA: TGTGCCAGCAGCTTAATCTTCGCCAGCCCGGTACGAGGCTACACCTTC; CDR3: CASSLIFASPVRGYTF
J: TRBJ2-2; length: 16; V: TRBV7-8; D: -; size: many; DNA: TGTGCCAGCAGCTTAGGCACAGGGTATTCCACCGGGGAGCTGTTTTTT; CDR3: CASSLGTGYSTGELFF
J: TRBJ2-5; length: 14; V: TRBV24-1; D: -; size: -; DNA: TGTGCCACCGCCCGGGGGACCTCGGGGGAGACCCAGTACTTC; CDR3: CATARGTSGETQYF
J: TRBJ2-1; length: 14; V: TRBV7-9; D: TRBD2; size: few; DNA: TGTGCCAGCAGCTCCCTGGGGGGGGGGAATGAGCAGTTCTTC; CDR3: CASSSLGGGNEQFF
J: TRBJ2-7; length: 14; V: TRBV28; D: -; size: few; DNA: TGTGCCAGCAGTTTAGCCAGGGGGGGACTCCGGCAGTACTTC; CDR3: CASSLARGGLRQYF
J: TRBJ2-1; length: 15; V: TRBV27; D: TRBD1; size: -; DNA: TGTGCCAGCAGTTCGACCGGGACAGCTTATAATGAGCAGTTCTTC; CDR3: CASSSTGTAYNEQFF
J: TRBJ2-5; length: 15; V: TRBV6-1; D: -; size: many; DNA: TGTGCCAGCAGTTCCTACCGCGCCGGACAAGAGACCCAGTACTTC; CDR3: CASSSYRAGQETQYF
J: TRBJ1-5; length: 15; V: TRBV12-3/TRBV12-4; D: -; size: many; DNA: TGTGCCAGCAGTTTAGCACTACAGGGAAGTAGGCCCCAGCATTTT; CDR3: CASSLALQGSRPQHF
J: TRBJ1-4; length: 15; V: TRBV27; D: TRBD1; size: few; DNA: TGTGCCAGCGCTAAGGCCGGGACAGATAATGAAAAACTGTTTTTT; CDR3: CASAKAGTDNEKLFF
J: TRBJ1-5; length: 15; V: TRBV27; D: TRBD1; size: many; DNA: TGTGCCAGCAGCAGACAGGGGGTGAGCAATCAGCCCCAGCATTTT; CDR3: CASSRQGVSNQPQHF
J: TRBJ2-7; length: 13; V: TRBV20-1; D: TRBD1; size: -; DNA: TGCAGTCCGAGGGGACAGGGGGACTACGAGCAGTACTTC; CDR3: CSPRGQGDYEQYF
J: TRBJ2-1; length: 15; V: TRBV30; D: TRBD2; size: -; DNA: TGTGCCTGCTATCTAGCGGGAGGAGGGTACAATGAGCAGTTCTTC; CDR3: CACYLAGGGYNEQFF
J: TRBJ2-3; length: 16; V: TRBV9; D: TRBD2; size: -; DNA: TGTGCCAGCAGCGTCCGGAGCGGGGGACGCACAGATACGCAGTATTTT; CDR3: CASSVRSGGRTDTQYF
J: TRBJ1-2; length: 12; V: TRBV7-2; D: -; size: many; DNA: TGTGCCACCCGGGTGGGGCTCTATGGCTACACCTTC; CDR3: CATRVGLYGYTF
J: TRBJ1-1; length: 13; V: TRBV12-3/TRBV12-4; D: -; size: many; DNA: TGTGCCAGCACCGACTATCTCCGGACTGAAGCTTTCTTT; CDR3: CASTDYLRTEAFF
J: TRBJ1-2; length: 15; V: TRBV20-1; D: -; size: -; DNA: TGCAGTGCTTATAACATGACGGAGTCTAACTATGGCTACACCTTC; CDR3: CSAYNMTESNYGYTF
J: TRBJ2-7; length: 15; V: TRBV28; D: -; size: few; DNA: TGTGCCAGCAGTTTAGTCTTCAAGAGCTCCTACGAGCAGTACTTC; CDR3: CASSLVFKSSYEQYF
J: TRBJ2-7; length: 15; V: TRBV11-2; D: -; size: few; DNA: TGTGCCAGCAGCTTTTACTCACGCAGCTCCTACGAGCAGTACTTC; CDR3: CASSFYSRSSYEQYF
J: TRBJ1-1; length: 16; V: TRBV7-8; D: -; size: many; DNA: TGTGCCAGCAGCTTATACGTTGGGGAATTGAACACTGAAGCTTTCTTT; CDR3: CASSLYVGELNTEAFF
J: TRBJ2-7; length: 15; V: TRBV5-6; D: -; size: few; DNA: TGTGCCAGCAGCCGGGACGGACGAAGCTCCTACGAGCAGTACTTC; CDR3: CASSRDGRSSYEQYF
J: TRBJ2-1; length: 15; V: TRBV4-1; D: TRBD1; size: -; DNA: TGCGCCAGCAGCCAGGGGACAGGGACCTACAATGAGCAGTTCTTC; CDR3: CASSQGTGTYNEQFF
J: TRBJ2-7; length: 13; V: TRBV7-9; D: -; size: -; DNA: TGTGCCAGCAGCCCCAGACAGACCTACGAGCAGTACTTC; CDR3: CASSPRQTYEQYF
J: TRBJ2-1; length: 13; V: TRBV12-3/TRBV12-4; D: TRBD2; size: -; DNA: TGTGCCAGCAGTAGCGGGGGCCCTGGGGAGCAGTTCTTC; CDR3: CASSSGGPGEQFF
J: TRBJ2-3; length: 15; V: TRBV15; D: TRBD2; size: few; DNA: TGTGCCACCAGCAGGGGCGGGGGTGCAACAGATACGCAGTATTTT; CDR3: CATSRGGGATDTQYF
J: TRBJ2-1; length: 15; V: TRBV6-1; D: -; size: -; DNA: TGTGCCAGCAGGGCGACAGTAAGCTCCTACAATGAGCAGTTCTTC; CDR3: CASRATVSSYNEQFF
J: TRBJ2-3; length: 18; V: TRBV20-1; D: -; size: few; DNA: TGCAGTGCTAGAACCCCATTCCCTCTCCAGGGAAACAAAGATACGCAGTATTTT; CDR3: CSARTPFPLQGNKDTQYF